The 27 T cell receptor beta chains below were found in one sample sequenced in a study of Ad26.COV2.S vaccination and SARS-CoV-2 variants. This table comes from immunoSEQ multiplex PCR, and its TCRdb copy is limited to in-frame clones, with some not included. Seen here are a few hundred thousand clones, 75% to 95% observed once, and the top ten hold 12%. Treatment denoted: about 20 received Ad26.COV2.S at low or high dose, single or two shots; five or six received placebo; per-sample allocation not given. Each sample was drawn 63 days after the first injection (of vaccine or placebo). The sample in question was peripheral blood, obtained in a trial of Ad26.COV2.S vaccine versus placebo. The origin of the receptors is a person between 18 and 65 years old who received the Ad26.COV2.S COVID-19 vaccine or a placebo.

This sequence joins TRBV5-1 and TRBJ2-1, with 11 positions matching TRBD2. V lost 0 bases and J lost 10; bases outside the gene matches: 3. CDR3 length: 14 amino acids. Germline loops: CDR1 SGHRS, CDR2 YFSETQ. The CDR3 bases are TGCGCCAGCAGCTTGGGACTAGCGGGAAACGAGCAGTTCTTC. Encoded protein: CASSLGLAGNEQFF.

In DNA form, the CDR3 reads TGTGCCAGCAGTAAGACTAGCGGTCCCTACAATGAGCAGTTCTTC. Amino acids: CASSKTSGPYNEQFF. This chain links TRBV6-5 with TRBJ2-1; 9 bases are shared with TRBD2. Unmatched junction bases numbered 4, after V lost 5 bases and J lost 2 bases. The CDR3 runs 15 residues. Germline CDR1 MNHEY, CDR2 SVGAGI.

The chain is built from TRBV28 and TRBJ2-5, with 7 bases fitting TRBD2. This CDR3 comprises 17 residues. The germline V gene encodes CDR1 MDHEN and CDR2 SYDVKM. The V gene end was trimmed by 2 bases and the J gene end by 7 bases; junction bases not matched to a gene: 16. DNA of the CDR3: TGTGCCAGCAGTTTACGGGGCGGGAGAACCCCCCAACGGACCCAGTACTTC. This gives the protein CASSLRGGRTPQRTQYF. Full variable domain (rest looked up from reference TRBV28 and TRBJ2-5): DVKVTQSSRYLVKRTGEKVFLECVQDMDHENMFWYRQDPGLGLRLIYFSYDVKMKEKGDIPEGYSVSREKKERFSLILESASTNQTSMYLCASSLRGGRTPQRTQYFGPGTRLLVL.

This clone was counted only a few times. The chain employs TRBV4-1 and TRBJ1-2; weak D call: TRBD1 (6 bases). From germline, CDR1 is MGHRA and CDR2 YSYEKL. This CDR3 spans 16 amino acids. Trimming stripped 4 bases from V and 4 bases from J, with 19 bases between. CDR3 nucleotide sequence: TGCGCCAGCAGCCTCCAGACAGGAGACCCTTCCTATGGCTACACCTTC. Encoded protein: CASSLQTGDPSYGYTF.

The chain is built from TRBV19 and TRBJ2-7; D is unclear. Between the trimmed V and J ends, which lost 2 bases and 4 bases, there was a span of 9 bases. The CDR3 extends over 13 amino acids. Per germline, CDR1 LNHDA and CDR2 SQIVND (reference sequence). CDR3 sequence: CASSIFGSYEQYF. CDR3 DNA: TGTGCCAGTAGTATATTTGGGTCATACGAGCAGTACTTC.

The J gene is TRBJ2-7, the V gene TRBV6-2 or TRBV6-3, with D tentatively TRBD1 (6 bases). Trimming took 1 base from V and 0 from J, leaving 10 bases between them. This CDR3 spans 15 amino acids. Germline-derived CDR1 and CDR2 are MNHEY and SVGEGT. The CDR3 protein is CASSYLPGDSYEQYF. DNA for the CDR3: TGTGCCAGCAGTTACTTGCCAGGGGACTCCTACGAGCAGTACTTC.

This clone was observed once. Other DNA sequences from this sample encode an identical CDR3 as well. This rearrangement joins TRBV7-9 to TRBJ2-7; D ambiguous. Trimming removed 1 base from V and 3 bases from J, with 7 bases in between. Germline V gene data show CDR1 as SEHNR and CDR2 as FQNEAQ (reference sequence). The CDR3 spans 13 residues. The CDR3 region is CASSLGQLYEQYF. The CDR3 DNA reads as TGTGCCAGCAGCTTAGGCCAGCTCTACGAGCAGTACTTC.

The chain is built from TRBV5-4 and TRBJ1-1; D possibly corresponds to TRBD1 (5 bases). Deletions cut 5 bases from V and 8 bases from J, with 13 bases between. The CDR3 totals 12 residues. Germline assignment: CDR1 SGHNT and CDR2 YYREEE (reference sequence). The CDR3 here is CASSSGIREAFF. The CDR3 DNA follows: TGTGCCAGCAGTTCAGGGATCCGGGAAGCTTTCTTT. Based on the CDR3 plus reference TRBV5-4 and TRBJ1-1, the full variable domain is ETGVTQSPTHLIKTRGQQVTLRCSSQSGHNTVSWYQQALGQGPQFIFQYYREEENGRGNFPPRFSGLQFPNYSSELNVNALELDDSALYLCASSSGIREAFFGQGTRLTVV.

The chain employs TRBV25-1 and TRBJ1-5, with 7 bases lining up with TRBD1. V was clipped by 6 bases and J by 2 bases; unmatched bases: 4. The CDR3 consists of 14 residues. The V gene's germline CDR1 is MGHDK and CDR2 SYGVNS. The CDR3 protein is CASSPDRGNQPQHF. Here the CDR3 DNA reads TGTGCCAGCAGCCCCGACAGGGGCAATCAGCCCCAGCATTTT.

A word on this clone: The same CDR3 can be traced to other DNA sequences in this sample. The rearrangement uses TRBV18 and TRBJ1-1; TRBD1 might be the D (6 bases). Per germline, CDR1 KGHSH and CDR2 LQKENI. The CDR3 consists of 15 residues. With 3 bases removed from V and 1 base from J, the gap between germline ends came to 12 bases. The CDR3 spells CASSPQTGQNTEAFF. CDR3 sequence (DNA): TGTGCCAGCTCACCCCAGACAGGTCAGAACACTGAAGCTTTCTTT.

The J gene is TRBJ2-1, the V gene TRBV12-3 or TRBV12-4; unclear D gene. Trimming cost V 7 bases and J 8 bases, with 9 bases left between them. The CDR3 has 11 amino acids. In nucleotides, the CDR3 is TGTGCCAGCACCATCGTCGATGAGCAGTTCTTC. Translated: CASTIVDEQFF.

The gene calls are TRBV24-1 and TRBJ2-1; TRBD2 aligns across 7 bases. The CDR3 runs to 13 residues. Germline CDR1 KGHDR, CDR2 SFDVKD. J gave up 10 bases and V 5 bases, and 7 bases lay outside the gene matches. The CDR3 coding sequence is TGTGCCACCAGTGTGGGCGGGAGCGGGGAGCAGTTCTTC. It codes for CATSVGGSGEQFF.

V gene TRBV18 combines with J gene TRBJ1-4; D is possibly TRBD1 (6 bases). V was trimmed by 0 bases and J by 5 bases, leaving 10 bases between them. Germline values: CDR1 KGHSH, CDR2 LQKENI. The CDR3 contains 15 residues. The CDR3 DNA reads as TGTGCCAGCTCACCACCTCCAGGGGTAAATGAAAAACTGTTTTTT. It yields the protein CASSPPPGVNEKLFF.

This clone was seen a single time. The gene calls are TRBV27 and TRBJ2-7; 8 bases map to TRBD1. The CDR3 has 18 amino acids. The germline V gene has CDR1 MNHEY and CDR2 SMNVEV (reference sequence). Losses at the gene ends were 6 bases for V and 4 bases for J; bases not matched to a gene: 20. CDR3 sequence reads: CASSPTGTGVRWRYEQYF. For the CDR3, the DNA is TGTGCCAGCAGCCCCACCGGGACAGGAGTGCGGTGGCGATACGAGCAGTACTTC.

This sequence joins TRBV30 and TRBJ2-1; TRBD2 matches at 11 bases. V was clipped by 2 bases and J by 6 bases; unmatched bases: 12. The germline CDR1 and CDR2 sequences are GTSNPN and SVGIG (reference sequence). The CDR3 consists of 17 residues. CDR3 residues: CAWSLGTSGRGVNEQFF. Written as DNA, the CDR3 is TGTGCCTGGAGTTTAGGAACTAGCGGGAGAGGGGTCAATGAGCAGTTCTTC.

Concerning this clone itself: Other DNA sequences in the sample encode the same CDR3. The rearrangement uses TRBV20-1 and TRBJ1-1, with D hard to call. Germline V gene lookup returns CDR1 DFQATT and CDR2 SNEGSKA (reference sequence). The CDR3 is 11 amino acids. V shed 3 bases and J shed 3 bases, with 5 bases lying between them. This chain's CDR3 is CSASRDTEAFF. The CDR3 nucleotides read TGCAGTGCTAGTAGGGACACTGAAGCTTTCTTT.

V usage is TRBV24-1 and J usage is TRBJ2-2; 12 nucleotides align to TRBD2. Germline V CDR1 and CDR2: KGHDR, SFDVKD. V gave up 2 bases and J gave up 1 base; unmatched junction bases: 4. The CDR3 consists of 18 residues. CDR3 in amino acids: CATSDWMTSGGNTGELFF. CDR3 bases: TGTGCCACCAGTGATTGGATGACTAGCGGGGGGAACACCGGGGAGCTGTTTTTT.

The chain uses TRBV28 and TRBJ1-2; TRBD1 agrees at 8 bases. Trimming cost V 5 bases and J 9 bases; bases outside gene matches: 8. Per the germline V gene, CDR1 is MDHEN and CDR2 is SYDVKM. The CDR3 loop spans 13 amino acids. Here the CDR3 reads CASSPGQGRRYTF. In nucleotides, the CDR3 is TGTGCCAGCAGTCCCGGACAGGGTCGTCGCTACACCTTC.

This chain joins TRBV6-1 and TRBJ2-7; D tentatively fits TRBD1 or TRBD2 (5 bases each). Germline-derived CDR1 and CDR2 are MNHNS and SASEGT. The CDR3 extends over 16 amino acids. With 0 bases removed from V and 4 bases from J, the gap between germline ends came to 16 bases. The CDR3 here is CASSEARRDQRYEQYF. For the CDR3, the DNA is TGTGCCAGCAGTGAAGCTCGCAGGGACCAGCGATACGAGCAGTACTTC.

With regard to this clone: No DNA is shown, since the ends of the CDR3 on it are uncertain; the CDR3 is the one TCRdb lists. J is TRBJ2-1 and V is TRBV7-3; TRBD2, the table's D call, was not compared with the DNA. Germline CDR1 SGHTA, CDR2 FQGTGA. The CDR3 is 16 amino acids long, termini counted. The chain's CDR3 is CASSSTPVAGGAEVFF.

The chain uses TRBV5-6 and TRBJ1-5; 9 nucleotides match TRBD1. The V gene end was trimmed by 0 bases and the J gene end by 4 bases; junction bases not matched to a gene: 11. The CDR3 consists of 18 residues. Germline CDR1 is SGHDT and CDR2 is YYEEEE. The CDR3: CASSLGGPGQGSNQPQHF. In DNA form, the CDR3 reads TGTGCCAGCAGCTTGGGGGGACCGGGACAGGGATCAAATCAGCCCCAGCATTTT.

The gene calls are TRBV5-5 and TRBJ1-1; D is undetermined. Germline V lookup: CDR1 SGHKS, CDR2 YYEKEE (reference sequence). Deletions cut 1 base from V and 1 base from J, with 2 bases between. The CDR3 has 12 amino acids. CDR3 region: CASSLTNTEAFF. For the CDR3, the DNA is TGTGCCAGCAGCTTGACGAACACTGAAGCTTTCTTT.

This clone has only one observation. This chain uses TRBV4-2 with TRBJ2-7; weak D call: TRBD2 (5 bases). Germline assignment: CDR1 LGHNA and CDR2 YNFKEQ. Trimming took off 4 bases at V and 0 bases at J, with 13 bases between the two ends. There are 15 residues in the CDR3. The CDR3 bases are TGTGCCAGCAGCCCAGAATTTAGCGACTCCTACGAGCAGTACTTC. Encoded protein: CASSPEFSDSYEQYF.

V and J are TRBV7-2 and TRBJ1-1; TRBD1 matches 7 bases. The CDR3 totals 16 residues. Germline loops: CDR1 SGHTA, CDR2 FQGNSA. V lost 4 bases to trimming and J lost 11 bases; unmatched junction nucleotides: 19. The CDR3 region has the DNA TGTGCCAGCAGCTCTACCCTTGACAGGGCTCTTGGTGAGGCTTTCTTT. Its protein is CASSSTLDRALGEAFF.

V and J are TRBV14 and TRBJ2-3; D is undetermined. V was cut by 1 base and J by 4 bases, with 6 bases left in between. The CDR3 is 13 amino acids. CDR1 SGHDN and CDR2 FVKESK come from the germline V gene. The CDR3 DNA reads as TGTGCCAGCAGCCAAGTCCGAGCAGATACGCAGTATTTT. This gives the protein CASSQVRADTQYF.

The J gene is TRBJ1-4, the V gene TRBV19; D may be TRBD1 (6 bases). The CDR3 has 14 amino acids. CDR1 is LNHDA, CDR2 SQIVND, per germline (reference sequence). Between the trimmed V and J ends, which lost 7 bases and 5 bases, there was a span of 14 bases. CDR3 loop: CASKMDSTNEKLFF. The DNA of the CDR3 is TGTGCCAGTAAGATGGACAGTACGAATGAAAAACTGTTTTTT.

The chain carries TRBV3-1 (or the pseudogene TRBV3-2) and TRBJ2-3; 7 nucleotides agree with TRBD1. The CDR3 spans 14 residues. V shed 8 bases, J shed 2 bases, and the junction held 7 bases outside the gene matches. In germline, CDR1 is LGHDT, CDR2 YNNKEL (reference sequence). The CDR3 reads CASSGQTFTDTQYF. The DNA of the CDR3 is TGTGCCAGCTCGGGACAGACTTTCACAGATACGCAGTATTTT.